This T cell receptor (beta chain) comes out of a study of shared clonotypes between healthy human individuals. Findings and caveats of the study: Incomplete sequencing of sorted subsets was indicated by rarefaction despite large depth.

DNA at about 200 ng, approximately 30,000 T cell genomes, went into sorted-subset replicate PCRs. TCRdb keeps only in-frame clones here, not all; method: immunoSEQ multiplex PCR. The data contain under 1,100,000 clones, approximately 72% of them singletons. Details on this clone: As yet, its antigen is unknown.

Negatively enriched CD4+ T cells were divided by CD45RA into naive and memory. The specimen was memory CD4+ T cells sorted from blood. Described subset: CD45RA-negative fraction. The origin of this receptor is a man aged 18 to 35 in good health.

The CDR3 coding sequence is TGTGCCAGCAGCCCGGAAACTTCCTACGAGCAGTACTTC. Its protein product is CASSPETSYEQYF. The chain is built from TRBV9 and TRBJ2-7; no firm D call. CDR1 and CDR2 (germline): SGDLS, YYNGEE. Trimming left V 4 bases short and J 1 base short, with 9 bases between. The CDR3 runs 13 residues.